The T cell receptor (beta chain) described here comes from a study of shared clonotypes between healthy human individuals. Study observations and caveats: Sampling used blood alone; tissue repertoires probably differ.

Libraries were prepared by immunoSEQ multiplex PCR; TCRdb keeps only in-frame clonotypes and omits some of them. The top ten hold 0.61% of the sample, which has under 1,100,000 clones, around 78% seen once. Worth noting for this clone: What it recognizes is unknown.

V trimming: 0 bases; J trimming: 5 bases; junction bases outside the gene matches: 5. The germline gives CDR1 SGHRS, CDR2 YFSETQ. The CDR3 is made up of 15 amino acids. Specimen: memory CD4+ T cells from PBMCs. The sample's subset: CD45RA-negative fraction. This chain links TRBV5-1 with TRBJ2-1, with TRBD1 identical over 7 bases. The origin of this receptor is a man between 18 and 35 years old in good health. Some clones in this sample may be carry-over from other donors' samples. This CDR3 is CASSLVQGTDNEQFF. The CDR3 coding sequence is TGCGCCAGCAGCTTGGTGCAGGGGACAGACAATGAGCAGTTCTTC.